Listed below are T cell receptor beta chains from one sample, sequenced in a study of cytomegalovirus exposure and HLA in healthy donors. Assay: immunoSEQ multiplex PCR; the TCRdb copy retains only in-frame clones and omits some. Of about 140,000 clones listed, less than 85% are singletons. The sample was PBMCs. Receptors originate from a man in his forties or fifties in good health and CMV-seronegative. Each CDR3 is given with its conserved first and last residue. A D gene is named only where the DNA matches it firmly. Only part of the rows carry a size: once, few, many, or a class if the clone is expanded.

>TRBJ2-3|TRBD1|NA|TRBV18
TGTGCCAGCTCACCGGGGACAGGGTCAATAGATACGCAGTATTTT
CASSPGTGSIDTQYF
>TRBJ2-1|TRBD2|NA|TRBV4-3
TGCGCCAGCAGCCAAGGATTAGCGGGGCGGTCCTACAATGAGCAGTTCTTC
CASSQGLAGRSYNEQFF
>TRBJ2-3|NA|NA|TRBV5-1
TGCGCCAGCAGCTTGGGGCAGGAGGTAGATACGCAGTATTTT
CASSLGQEVDTQYF
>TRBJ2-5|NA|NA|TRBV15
TGTGCCACCAGCAGCCCAGGGGCAGAGACCCAGTACTTC
CATSSPGAETQYF
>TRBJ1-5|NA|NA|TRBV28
TGTGCCAGCAGTTTAAATCAACCAGTTAACCCCCAGCATTTT
CASSLNQPVNPQHF
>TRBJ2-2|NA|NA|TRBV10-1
TGCGCCAGCAGACAAACGAACACCGGGGAGCTGTTTTTT
CASRQTNTGELFF
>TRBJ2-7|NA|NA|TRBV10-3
TGTGCCATCAGTGACTCGACAGCCACCCTCTCCTACGAGCAGTACTTC
CAISDSTATLSYEQYF
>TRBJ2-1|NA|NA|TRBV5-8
TGTGCCAGCAGCTTGGACAGGGACAATGAGCAGTTCTTC
CASSLDRDNEQFF
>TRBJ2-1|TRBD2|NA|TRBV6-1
TGTGCCAGCAGTGCTGGGACCGGGACTAGCGGGGGGAAGTCCAATGAGCAGTTCTTC
CASSAGTGTSGGKSNEQFF
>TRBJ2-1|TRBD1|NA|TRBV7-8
TGTGCCAGCAGCCTAGCTGAGGGGACAGGGTACTACAATGAGCAGTTCTTC
CASSLAEGTGYYNEQFF
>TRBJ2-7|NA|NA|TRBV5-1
TGCGCCAGCAGCTTAAGAGGGGGGGCCTTCGAGCAGTACTTC
CASSLRGGAFEQYF
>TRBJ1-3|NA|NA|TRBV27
TGTGCCAGCAGTCGGGGAGACACCATATATTTT
CASSRGDTIYF
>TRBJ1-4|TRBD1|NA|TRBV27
TGTGCCAGCAGTTTTATACCGACCGGGACAGGGCGAAATGAAAAACTGTTTTTT
CASSFIPTGTGRNEKLFF
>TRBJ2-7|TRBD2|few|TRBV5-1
TGCGCCAGCAGCTTAGAGGGTAGCGGGTCGGCCTACGAGCAGTACTTC
CASSLEGSGSAYEQYF
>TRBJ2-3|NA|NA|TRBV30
TGTGCCTCGTCACCTGGGGCCCTCACAGATACGCAGTATTTT
CASSPGALTDTQYF
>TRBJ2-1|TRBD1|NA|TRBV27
TGTGCCAGCAGTTCCCCGGGACAGGGACGCTACAATGAGCAGTTCTTC
CASSSPGQGRYNEQFF
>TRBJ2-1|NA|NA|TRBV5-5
TGTGCCAGCAGCTTGGACCATCCGAGAGGTTCCTACAATGAGCAGTTCTTC
CASSLDHPRGSYNEQFF